This T cell receptor beta chain stems from a study of blood T cell repertoires in COVID-19. The wider study: The United States, Italy and Spain supplied acute and convalescent COVID-19 samples. Sources were T cells, B-cell-depleted T cells, or PBMCs; the material itself was cDNA or gDNA.

V was pared by 3 bases and J by 8 bases, with 10 bases between. The CDR3 consists of 12 residues. This clone was seen a few times. Original data processing: Reference gene primers were amplified, and this amplification served to estimate nucleated cell counts. The method was immunoSEQ multiplex PCR; TCRdb's version includes in-frame clones alone and lacks a portion of them. D and trimming come from the DNA, and the V and J calls and clone size come from that table. The sample has 200,000 to 250,000 clones, about 85% seen once. The sequencing sample was made of peripheral blood. The clonotype was recovered from a man aged 40-49 years with acute or convalescent COVID-19. The chain has TRBV12-3 or TRBV12-4 and TRBJ1-1; D is ambiguous. The chain's CDR3 is CASSFPLSEAFF. The CDR3 nucleotides are TGTGCCAGCAGTTTCCCCCTGTCGGAAGCTTTCTTT.